These 29 T cell receptor beta chains were sequenced from one sample in a study of vaccination effects on CD4 cells after COVID-19. The method was immunoSEQ multiplex PCR; TCRdb's version includes in-frame clones alone and lacks a portion of them. Of some 24,000 clones listed, roughly four fifths are singletons. ViraFEST assay sequencing came after antigen-specific CD4+ T cells were expanded with viral peptide pools. At the end of 10 days of culture, CD4+ T cells were isolated. PCR showed that the person got SARS-CoV-2 infection at some point between March and December 2020. Their target antigens are unknown. This material consisted of CD4+ T cells from PBMCs cultured with SARS-CoV-2 spike peptides, taken before COVID-19 vaccination. These receptors were taken from a human donor who had a prior SARS-CoV-2 infection.

This chain connects TRBV27 to TRBJ2-1; 9 nucleotides match TRBD1. This CDR3 spans 18 amino acids. V was clipped by 5 bases and J by 4 bases; unmatched bases: 15. Looked up from germline, CDR1 is MNHEY and CDR2 is SMNVEV (reference sequence). CDR3 protein: CASSGRGQGGRTYNEQFF. In nucleotides, the CDR3 is TGTGCCAGCAGTGGCAGGGGACAGGGTGGTCGTACGTACAATGAGCAGTTCTTC.

The gene calls are TRBV27 and TRBJ2-7; perhaps TRBD1 as D (5 bases). The CDR3 is 12 residues long. V lost 8 bases and J lost 1, with 9 bases in between. Looked up from germline, CDR1 is MNHEY and CDR2 is SMNVEV (reference sequence). CDR3 sequence reads: CASAQGSYEQYF. CDR3 DNA sequence: TGTGCCAGCGCCCAGGGTTCCTACGAGCAGTACTTC.

By sample share, this clone is medium-sized. The CDR3 here is CASSQATGSLGYTF. Here the CDR3 DNA reads TGTGCCAGCAGCCAAGCAACAGGGAGCTTGGGCTACACCTTC. The chain employs TRBV14 and TRBJ1-2; weak D call: TRBD1 (6 bases). With 1 base removed from V and 8 bases from J, the gap between germline ends came to 14 bases. From germline, CDR1 is SGHDN and CDR2 FVKESK. The CDR3 has 14 residues.

The rearrangement uses TRBV7-9 and TRBJ2-3; D unclear. This CDR3 comprises 12 residues. Germline CDR1 and CDR2: SEHNR and FQNEAQ (reference sequence). Trimming pared 5 bases from V and 6 bases from J, leaving 9 bases between. The CDR3 nucleotides read TGTGCCAGCAGCCAGACGGTGGATACGCAGTATTTT. It specifies CASSQTVDTQYF.

J is TRBJ2-7 and V is TRBV27; TRBD2 aligns across 10 bases. CDR1 is MNHEY and CDR2 is SMNVEV in the germline V gene (reference sequence). CDR3 size: 14 residues. The V and J ends lost 5 bases and 7 bases, in that order; junction bases with no gene match: 8. CDR3 sequence reads: CASSVLAGRGEQYF. The CDR3 DNA follows: TGTGCCAGCAGTGTACTAGCGGGACGGGGAGAGCAGTACTTC.

The chain uses TRBV2 and TRBJ1-2; D is unclear. Germline CDR1 is SNHLY and CDR2 is FYNNEI. Trimming removed 0 bases from V and 7 bases from J, with 6 bases in between. This CDR3 spans 12 amino acids. CDR3 in DNA: TGTGCCAGCAGTGAAGCTCAGGTTGGCTACACCTTC. Amino acid sequence: CASSEAQVGYTF.

The chain has TRBV5-1 and TRBJ2-6; maybe TRBD1 (6 bases). V lost 7 bases and J 0 bases, leaving 11 bases between the germline ends. Germline V gene sequence: CDR1 SGHRS, CDR2 YFSETQ. This CDR3 region has 15 residues. CDR3: CASETGYSGANVLTF. The CDR3 region has the DNA TGCGCCAGCGAAACAGGGTACTCTGGGGCCAACGTCCTGACTTTC.

This clone turned up a few times. The CDR3 protein is CASRVESNYGYTF. The CDR3 DNA reads TGTGCCAGCAGAGTGGAGTCTAACTATGGCTACACCTTC. This sequence joins TRBV6-5 and TRBJ1-2; D remains unclear. V dropped 6 bases and J dropped 0 bases, with 8 bases sitting between them. CDR1 is MNHEY and CDR2 is SVGAGI in the germline V gene. The CDR3 covers 13 residues.

This clone was seen a handful of times. The germline gene is not matched at one end of the junction; a read error may be the cause. The chain recombines TRBV7-7 with TRBJ2-1; maybe TRBD1 (6 bases). The germline CDR1 and CDR2 sequences are SSHAT and FNYEAQ (reference sequence). The CDR3 has 16 amino acids. CDR3 sequence: CASSLARTVSYNEQFF. For the CDR3, the DNA is TGTGCTAGCAGCTTAGCTAGGACAGTCTCCTACAATGAGCAGTTCTTC.

The chain links TRBV2 to TRBJ2-7, with D possibly being TRBD1 or TRBD2 (5 bases each). The CDR3 length is 15 residues. V lost 8 bases, J lost 0 bases, and 17 bases lay in between. Germline CDR1 reads SNHLY; CDR2 reads FYNNEI. CDR3 sequence: CASVGARASSYEQYF. The DNA for the CDR3 is TGTGCCAGCGTGGGAGCCAGGGCTAGCTCCTACGAGCAGTACTTC.

The chain couples TRBV18 to TRBJ2-4; D gene ambiguous. V lost 2 bases and J lost 2, with 10 bases in between. The CDR3 consists of 15 residues. The germline gives CDR1 KGHSH, CDR2 LQKENI. CDR3 loop: CASSPGRTTKNIQYF. The CDR3 nucleotides read TGTGCCAGCTCACCAGGCAGGACGACCAAAAACATTCAGTACTTC. The whole variable domain, remainder taken from reference TRBV18 and TRBJ2-4, is NAGVMQNPRHLVRRRGQEARLRCSPMKGHSHVYWYRQLPEEGLKFMVYLQKENIIDESGMPKERFSAEFPKEGPSILRIQQVVRGDSAAYFCASSPGRTTKNIQYFGAGTRLSVL.

The chain is built from TRBV6-5 and TRBJ1-1; no reliable D call. Between the trimmed V and J ends, which lost 6 bases and 3 bases, there was a span of 14 bases. Per germline, CDR1 MNHEY and CDR2 SVGAGI. There are 14 residues in the CDR3. The CDR3 protein is CASSPRVQHTEAFF. CDR3 in DNA: TGTGCCAGCAGCCCCCGTGTACAGCACACTGAAGCTTTCTTT.

The chain employs TRBV30 and TRBJ2-7, with 7 bases fitting TRBD2. J lost 3 bases, V lost 5 bases, and 13 bases had no gene match. The germline gives CDR1 GTSNPN, CDR2 SVGIG (reference sequence). CDR3 length: 15 amino acids. CDR3 protein: CAWGKWTRTIYEQYF. The DNA of the CDR3 is TGTGCCTGGGGAAAATGGACTAGAACTATCTACGAGCAGTACTTC.

The V and J genes are TRBV18 and TRBJ2-6; a weak D match, TRBD1 (5 bases). The ends were cut back, 4 bases at V and 4 bases at J, with 8 bases in the middle. CDR3 length equals 14 residues. Germline CDR1 is KGHSH and CDR2 is LQKENI. The CDR3 reads CASSQGPGANVLTF. The CDR3 DNA is TGTGCCAGCTCACAGGGGCCAGGGGCCAACGTCCTGACTTTC.

This clone was seen only a few times. This CDR3 is CASSLSRGVLTF. Written as DNA, the CDR3 is TGTGCCAGCAGTTTATCACGGGGCGTCCTGACTTTC. This rearrangement joins TRBV27 to TRBJ2-6; a possible D gene is TRBD2 (5 bases). Between the trimmed V and J ends, which lost 0 bases and 12 bases, there was a span of 6 bases. In germline, CDR1 is MNHEY, CDR2 SMNVEV (reference sequence). The CDR3 has 12 residues.

The count of this clone is one. J is TRBJ2-5 and V is TRBV29-1; 8 positions agree with TRBD1. This CDR3 spans 13 amino acids. V gave up 2 bases and J gave up 2 bases; unmatched junction bases: 1. The germline gives CDR1 SQVTM, CDR2 ANQGSEA. The CDR3 loop is CSVETGGQETQYF. The CDR3 DNA is TGCAGCGTTGAAACAGGGGGTCAAGAGACCCAGTACTTC.

The J gene is TRBJ2-3, the V gene TRBV4-3; D might be TRBD1 or TRBD2, each matching 5 bases. There are 17 residues in the CDR3. V dropped 2 bases and J dropped 1 base, with 16 bases sitting between them. Per germline, CDR1 LGHNA and CDR2 YSLEER. CDR3 sequence reads: CASSQLLGGSGTDTQYF. The CDR3 DNA reads as TGCGCCAGCAGCCAACTCCTTGGGGGTAGCGGCACAGATACGCAGTATTTT.

The gene calls are TRBV5-1 and TRBJ2-3; D perhaps matches TRBD2 (6 bases). Germline assignment: CDR1 SGHRS and CDR2 YFSETQ. This CDR3 region has 14 residues. The V gene lost 1 base and the J gene lost 6 bases, with 12 bases spanning the gap. The CDR3 DNA reads TGCGCCAGCAGCTTGTCGGCCAGCGGGGATACGCAGTATTTT. Protein product: CASSLSASGDTQYF.

The genes are TRBV14 and TRBJ1-6; unclear D gene. Germline CDR1 reads SGHDN; CDR2 reads FVKESK. CDR3 length equals 14 residues. V lost 6 bases and J 9 bases, leaving 15 bases between the germline ends. This CDR3 reads CASRTGIEGSPLHF. The CDR3 DNA reads TGTGCCAGCAGGACCGGGATAGAGGGTTCACCCCTCCACTTT.

The V and J genes are TRBV6-4 and TRBJ1-1, with no clear D. With 2 bases removed from V and 2 bases from J, the gap between germline ends came to 18 bases. The CDR3 has 17 amino acids. Germline V gene data show CDR1 as MRHNA and CDR2 as SNTAGT. The CDR3: CASSDTRVERSNTEAFF. CDR3 nucleotides: TGTGCCAGCAGTGACACCCGGGTTGAAAGAAGCAACACTGAAGCTTTCTTT.

A single count supports this clone. The rearrangement joins TRBV7-8 to TRBJ2-5; 8 nucleotides line up with TRBD1. Germline assignment: CDR1 SGHVS and CDR2 FQNEAQ. The CDR3 totals 15 residues. Trimming at V came to 1 base and at J to 2 bases, leaving 3 bases not matched to a gene. CDR3 sequence: CASSLGQGRQETQYF. The CDR3 DNA sequence: TGTGCCAGCAGCTTAGGACAGGGGCGACAAGAGACCCAGTACTTC.

The rearrangement uses TRBV12-5 and TRBJ2-7; tentative D call: TRBD2 (5 bases). Germline-derived CDR1 and CDR2 are LGHNT and FRNRAP. Trimming removed 0 bases from V and 3 bases from J, with 18 bases in between. CDR3 length equals 17 residues. CDR3 residues: CASGLVLNQASNYEQYF. CDR3 sequence (DNA): TGTGCTAGTGGTTTGGTCCTAAATCAGGCTAGCAACTACGAGCAGTACTTC.

This clone was detected a few times. The chain links TRBV4-2 to TRBJ2-7, with TRBD2 identical over 9 bases. V dropped 2 bases and J dropped 4; count of bases not matched to a gene: 9. Germline CDR1 is LGHNA and CDR2 is YNFKEQ. The CDR3 covers 16 residues. The CDR3 here is CASSQRGTSTPYEQYF. DNA of the CDR3: TGTGCCAGCAGCCAACGAGGGACTAGCACACCTTACGAGCAGTACTTC.

This clone was observed a few times. This sequence joins TRBV3-1 (or the pseudogene TRBV3-2) and TRBJ2-2; D is unresolved. Germline loops: CDR1 LGHDT, CDR2 YNNKEL (reference sequence). V gave up 5 bases and J gave up 0 bases, with 10 bases separating them. The CDR3 has 15 amino acids. CDR3 amino acids: CASSSLKTNTGELFF. CDR3 DNA: TGTGCCAGCAGCAGCCTAAAAACGAACACCGGGGAGCTGTTTTTT.

The chain has TRBV4-3 and TRBJ2-2; D remains unclear. Germline V gives CDR1 LGHNA, CDR2 YSLEER. The CDR3 is 14 amino acids. Deletions cut 2 bases from V and 5 bases from J, with 9 bases between. CDR3 loop: CASSQLINTGELFF. CDR3 bases: TGCGCCAGCAGCCAATTAATTAATACCGGGGAGCTGTTTTTT.

This clone was seen only a few times. The genes are TRBV9 and TRBJ2-5; a possible D gene is TRBD2 (7 bases). There are 15 residues in the CDR3. Germline CDR1 and CDR2: SGDLS and YYNGEE. Between the trimmed V and J ends, which lost 0 bases and 2 bases, there was a span of 11 bases. CDR3 amino acids: CASSVEGGGQETQYF. CDR3 in DNA: TGTGCCAGCAGCGTAGAGGGAGGGGGTCAAGAGACCCAGTACTTC.

In this sample, this clone turned up once. CDR3 amino acids: CASSPVTSVETQYF. The CDR3 DNA reads TGTGCCAGCAGTCCGGTGACTAGCGTAGAGACCCAGTACTTC. The V and J genes are TRBV6-5 and TRBJ2-5, with 8 positions matching TRBD2. The CDR3 spans 14 residues. Germline trimming cut 5 bases from V and 4 bases from J; bases unmatched to any gene: 6. CDR1 MNHEY and CDR2 SVGAGI come from the germline V gene.

J is TRBJ2-1 and V is TRBV5-1; no reliable D call. With 4 bases removed from V and 6 bases from J, the gap between germline ends came to 23 bases. Looked up from germline, CDR1 is SGHRS and CDR2 is YFSETQ. The CDR3 contains 17 residues. The CDR3 is CASSPRPGSAYGNEQFF. CDR3 bases: TGCGCCAGCAGCCCCCGGCCCGGCTCCGCCTACGGCAATGAGCAGTTCTTC.

J is TRBJ2-3 and V is TRBV5-1; 9 positions agree with TRBD2. The CDR3 extends over 15 amino acids. Trimming at V came to 0 bases and at J to 6 bases, leaving 5 bases not matched to a gene. Germline loops: CDR1 SGHRS, CDR2 YFSETQ. The CDR3 loop is CASSLASGILDTQYF. The CDR3 nucleotides are TGCGCCAGCAGCTTGGCTAGCGGGATCCTGGATACGCAGTATTTT.